A single sample gave rise to the 27 T cell receptor beta chains below, sequenced in a study of blood T cells in healthy people across ages. Through a sample-barcoded 5' primer and a J-beta primer mix, a second PCR was run for roughly 6 to 12 cycles. TCRdb reanalysed the 5' RACE reads using MiXCR and keeps one entry per CDR3 protein. The sample has roughly 2 million distinct CDR3 sequences; roughly 49% are singletons. Sequencing was carried out using blood. These TCRs come from a woman between 40 and 50 years old in good health.

The sample holds many counts of this clonotype. The gene calls are TRBV6-6 and TRBJ1-2; no reliable D call. The germline V and J ends were trimmed by 6 bases and 4 bases, with 9 bases remaining between them. The CDR3 length is 12 residues. Germline V CDR1 and CDR2: MNHNY, SVGAGI (reference sequence). The chain's CDR3 is CASSPGVYGYTF. The CDR3 coding sequence is TGTGCCAGCAGCCCCGGGGTCTATGGCTACACCTTC.

The chain has TRBV7-9 and TRBJ1-2; 8 nucleotides match TRBD1. Germline trimming cut 0 bases from V and 7 bases from J; bases unmatched to any gene: 10. The CDR3 is 16 residues long. Germline V gene data show CDR1 as SEHNR and CDR2 as FQNEAQ (reference sequence). The CDR3 bases are TGTGCCAGCAGCTTAGCGCAAGTAGACAGGGGACCTGGCTACACCTTC. This codes for CASSLAQVDRGPGYTF.

In DNA, the CDR3 is TGTGCCAGCAGTTTCGGGGCAGGGCCGCTGGGCGAGCAGTACTTC. Protein product: CASSFGAGPLGEQYF. The chain links TRBV27 to TRBJ2-4; D is perhaps TRBD1 or TRBD2 (5 bases each). The J call is uncertain, as TRBJ2-7 better fits the DNA end. The CDR3 runs to 15 residues. In germline, CDR1 is MNHEY, CDR2 SMNVEV (reference sequence).

There are a few counts of this clonotype. The chain joins TRBV4-2 to TRBJ2-1; TRBD2 aligns across 7 bases. Losses at the gene ends were 8 bases for V and 7 bases for J; bases not matched to a gene: 5. The length of the CDR3 is 12 residues. Germline lookup yields CDR1 LGHNA and CDR2 YNFKEQ. The CDR3 is CASHERGNEQFF. In DNA form, the CDR3 reads TGTGCCAGCCATGAGCGGGGAAATGAGCAGTTCTTC.

V gene TRBV6-2 or TRBV6-3 combines with J gene TRBJ2-3; 9 nucleotides agree with TRBD2. CDR1 MNHEY and CDR2 SVGEGT come from the germline V gene. The CDR3 runs to 17 residues. Trimming took 0 bases from V and 0 from J; bases not matched to a gene: 4. The CDR3, as DNA: TGTGCCAGCAGTTACTCTCCAGCGGGGGGAAGCACAGATACGCAGTATTTT. Translation gives CASSYSPAGGSTDTQYF.

Details on this clonotype: Relative to the germline gene, one junction end is altered; a read error may explain this. V usage is TRBV9 and J usage is TRBJ2-3; TRBD2 aligns across 14 bases. Per germline, CDR1 SGDLS and CDR2 YYNGEE. The CDR3 runs to 16 residues. DNA for the CDR3: TGCGCCAGCAGCGCCGGGACTAGCGGGGGAACAGATACGCAGTATTTT. Residues: CASSAGTSGGTDTQYF.

This chain joins TRBV6-2 or TRBV6-3 and TRBJ2-4; D is ambiguous. The CDR3 loop spans 15 amino acids. Germline loops: CDR1 MNHEY, CDR2 SVGEGT. Trimming left V 4 bases short and J 1 base short, with 11 bases between. The CDR3 DNA reads as TGTGCCAGCAGTTGGGGTAGCCTGGCCAAAAACATTCAGTACTTC. Protein: CASSWGSLAKNIQYF.

The sample holds one count of this clonotype. The genes are TRBV12-3 or TRBV12-4 and TRBJ2-1; 8 bases fit TRBD1. The CDR3 has 15 residues. The J segment lost 4 bases and the V segment lost 3 bases, leaving 5 bases of the junction unmatched. The CDR3 DNA reads TGTGCCAGCAGTTTCGGCAGGGGGCTTTACAATGAGCAGTTCTTC. It specifies CASSFGRGLYNEQFF.

The chain combines TRBV20-1 with TRBJ2-7, with 11 bases aligning to TRBD2. Germline CDR1 and CDR2: DFQATT and SNEGSKA (reference sequence). The V segment lost 2 bases and the J segment 1 base; nucleotides outside the gene matches: 7. This CDR3 spans 16 amino acids. The CDR3 coding sequence is TGCAGTGCTAGAAGGCTAGCGGGGGGACCGTCCTACGAGCAGTACTTC. Its protein is CSARRLAGGPSYEQYF.

In this sample, this clonotype turned up a few times. This chain links TRBV18 with TRBJ2-6, with D possibly being TRBD1 (6 bases). The V gene's germline CDR1 is KGHSH and CDR2 LQKENI. The V end was cut by 6 bases, the J end by 0 bases, with 12 bases between. There are 16 residues in the CDR3. CDR3 loop: CASSPGHNSGANVLTF. In DNA, the CDR3 is TGTGCCAGCTCCCCGGGACATAACTCTGGGGCCAACGTCCTGACTTTC. The variable domain in full, completed from reference TRBV18 and TRBJ2-6, reads NAGVMQNPRHLVRRRGQEARLRCSPMKGHSHVYWYRQLPEEGLKFMVYLQKENIIDESGMPKERFSAEFPKEGPSILRIQQVVRGDSAAYFCASSPGHNSGANVLTFGAGSRLTVL.

This clonotype was recorded once. The chain employs TRBV29-1 and TRBJ2-1; D may be TRBD2 (7 bases). Deletions cut 4 bases from V and 8 bases from J, with 18 bases between. Germline V lookup: CDR1 SQVTM, CDR2 ANQGSEA. The CDR3 is 14 amino acids. The chain's CDR3 is CSVASGGTLDEQFF. The DNA of the CDR3 is TGCAGCGTTGCGTCGGGGGGCACCCTGGATGAGCAGTTCTTC.

The CDR3 DNA reads as TGTGCCAGCAGTGCCGACAGGGGGCGAGAACAGCCCCAGCATTTT. It specifies CASSADRGREQPQHF. The gene calls are TRBV6-1 and TRBJ1-5; 10 nucleotides line up with TRBD1. The germline CDR1 and CDR2 sequences are MNHNS and SASEGT. This CDR3 is built from 15 residues. The trim removed 4 bases at V and 7 bases at J, leaving 7 bases unmatched.

This clonotype has at least ten counts. The rearrangement links TRBV3-1 to TRBJ2-3; weak D call: TRBD2 (5 bases). CDR3 length equals 17 residues. The germline gives CDR1 LGHDT, CDR2 YNNKEL (reference sequence). Trimming left V 4 bases short and J 13 bases short, with 30 bases between. The CDR3 spells CASSRRWIADGKEREYF. The CDR3 coding sequence is TGTGCCAGCAGCCGACGATGGATAGCCGATGGGAAGGAGAGGGAGTATTTT.

Here the CDR3 reads CASQTVKGNYGYTF. In DNA form, the CDR3 reads TGTGCCAGCCAGACAGTCAAAGGAAACTATGGCTACACCTTC. The chain employs TRBV6-5 and TRBJ1-2; D might be TRBD1 (5 bases). The CDR3 sequence is 14 residues long. The germline gives CDR1 MNHEY, CDR2 SVGAGI. The germline V and J ends were trimmed by 8 bases and 2 bases, with 15 bases remaining between them.

V usage is TRBV24-1 and J usage is TRBJ2-1; TRBD1 aligns across 8 bases. Germline V gene lookup returns CDR1 KGHDR and CDR2 SFDVKD. J gave up 5 bases and V 4 bases, and 6 bases lay outside the gene matches. This CDR3 comprises 15 residues. CDR3 nucleotide sequence: TGTGCCACCAGTGAGACAGGGGTGGGCCACAATGAGCAGTTCTTC. Protein sequence: CATSETGVGHNEQFF.

The chain couples TRBV7-6 to TRBJ2-5; no clear D. Trimming pared 6 bases from V and 3 bases from J, leaving 11 bases between. This CDR3 has 13 residues. Per germline, CDR1 SGHVS and CDR2 FNYEAQ. CDR3: CASRLYSEETQYF. CDR3 nucleotides: TGTGCCAGCAGACTCTACTCGGAAGAGACCCAGTACTTC.

This sequence joins TRBV12-5 and TRBJ2-1; TRBD1 matches 7 bases. Trimming cost V 9 bases and J 8 bases; bases outside gene matches: 10. This CDR3 spans 13 amino acids. The V gene's germline CDR1 is LGHNT and CDR2 FRNRAP. The CDR3 DNA sequence: TGTGCTAGCGTCTCTCAGGGGGTGGATGAGCAGTTCTTC. Translating it yields CASVSQGVDEQFF.

This rearrangement joins TRBV5-1 to TRBJ2-3, with 8 nucleotides matching TRBD2. The trim removed 0 bases at V and 14 bases at J, leaving 11 bases unmatched. This CDR3 contains 14 residues. Germline values: CDR1 SGHRS, CDR2 YFSETQ. Written as DNA, the CDR3 is TGCGCCAGCAGCTTGGAAGCCGGGACTAGAAGTCCGTATTTT. Amino acids: CASSLEAGTRSPYF. The full variable domain, its missing parts supplied by reference TRBV5-1 and TRBJ2-3, is KAGVTQTPRYLIKTRGQQVTLSCSPISGHRSVSWYQQTPGQGLQFLFEYFSETQRNKGNFPGRFSGRQFSNSRSEMNVSTLELGDSALYLCASSLEAGTRSPYFGPGTRLTVL.

This chain links TRBV20-1 with TRBJ2-6; no reliable D call. Deletions cut 4 bases from V and 0 bases from J, with 10 bases between. This CDR3 comprises 15 residues. Germline lookup yields CDR1 DFQATT and CDR2 SNEGSKA (reference sequence). The CDR3 sequence is CSATRRPSGANVLTF. As DNA, the CDR3 is TGCAGTGCTACCCGCCGGCCCTCTGGGGCCAACGTCCTGACTTTC.

This clonotype was seen only a few times. The chain has TRBV20-1 and TRBJ2-7; a weak D match, TRBD1 (5 bases). Germline V gene sequence: CDR1 DFQATT, CDR2 SNEGSKA (reference sequence). The CDR3 is 14 amino acids. The CDR3 region has the DNA TGCAGCGCGGTTGGGGCAGGGTTTTTCTACGAGCAGTACTTC. As protein: CSAVGAGFFYEQYF.

The chain links TRBV6-5 to TRBJ2-3, with TRBD2 matching 7 bases. In germline, CDR1 is MNHEY, CDR2 SVGAGI. The V gene end was trimmed by 0 bases and the J gene end by 3 bases; junction bases not matched to a gene: 21. This CDR3 has 21 amino acids. The CDR3 bases are TGTGCCAGCAGTTACTCAAGGGAGGGAACCGGGCAGGGCCCGAGGACAGATACGCAGTATTTT. The encoded protein is CASSYSREGTGQGPRTDTQYF.

The CDR3 coding sequence is TGTGCCAGCAGCCAAGACGTTTCACCTAGCACAGATACGCAGTATTTT. This encodes CASSQDVSPSTDTQYF. The rearrangement links TRBV3-1 to TRBJ2-3; D is unclear. The CDR3 contains 16 residues. Per germline, CDR1 LGHDT and CDR2 YNNKEL (reference sequence). With 0 bases removed from V and 0 bases from J, the gap between germline ends came to 10 bases.

The CDR3 region has the DNA TGTGCCAGCAGTCCGTCGGGGGGGATCCAAGAGACCCAGTACTTC. It encodes CASSPSGGIQETQYF. The chain couples TRBV6-2 or TRBV6-3 to TRBJ2-5; 8 nucleotides line up with TRBD2. The CDR3 loop spans 15 amino acids. The germline V gene has CDR1 MNHEY and CDR2 SVGEGT. The J segment lost 1 base and the V segment lost 5 bases, leaving 6 bases of the junction unmatched.

The chain joins TRBV4-2 to TRBJ2-2, with D unresolved. In germline, CDR1 is LGHNA, CDR2 YNFKEQ. The CDR3 is 13 amino acids. Trimming cost V 0 bases and J 7 bases, with 6 bases left between them. CDR3 in DNA: TGTGCCAGCAGCCAAGATCCCAGCGGGGAGCTGTTTTTT. Residues: CASSQDPSGELFF.

The chain couples TRBV20-1 to TRBJ2-5; 13 nucleotides agree with TRBD2. V dropped 3 bases and J dropped 2; count of bases not matched to a gene: 6. The germline V gene encodes CDR1 DFQATT and CDR2 SNEGSKA (reference sequence). CDR3 length: 16 residues. The CDR3 here is CSASRLAGGFQETQYF. The CDR3 nucleotides are TGCAGTGCTAGTCGACTAGCGGGGGGATTTCAAGAGACCCAGTACTTC.

There are a few counts of this clonotype. The chain links TRBV29-1 to TRBJ2-7; D tentatively fits TRBD1 or TRBD2 (5 bases each). This CDR3 has 12 amino acids. V dropped 4 bases and J dropped 5 bases, with 12 bases sitting between them. The germline V gene has CDR1 SQVTM and CDR2 ANQGSEA. CDR3 in DNA: TGCAGCGTTGTGGGGCGGGCGGACGAGCAGTACTTC. Encoded protein: CSVVGRADEQYF.

In this sample, this clonotype turned up a few times. This chain connects TRBV3-1 to TRBJ2-3, with TRBD2 matching over 9 bases. The CDR3 consists of 17 residues. The germline gives CDR1 LGHDT, CDR2 YNNKEL (reference sequence). The ends lost 3 bases at V and 3 bases at J; junction bases unmatched: 10. CDR3 sequence: CASSHTPPGLATDTQYF. The CDR3 DNA is TGTGCCAGCAGCCACACGCCCCCGGGACTAGCAACAGATACGCAGTATTTT.